The sequence of this T cell receptor beta chain was determined in a study of early T cells in non-severe SARS-CoV-2 infection. Study background: Sequenced bulk RNA came from whole blood that was unsorted, and chains were unpaired.

About this clonotype: Antigen specificity is unknown.

Study-wide points: Sequences matched to VDJdb favored anti-spike CD8 responses, while private and CD4 specificities were missed.

V lost 0 bases and J 6 bases, leaving 9 bases between the germline ends. This CDR3 spans 13 amino acids. CDR1 and CDR2 from the germline V gene are MGHRA and YSYEKL. Tagging with unique molecular identifiers was applied to individual cDNA molecules. MiXCR was run by TCRdb on the 5' RACE reads, yielding one entry per CDR3 protein. The sample carries about 90,000 distinct CDR3 sequences, approximately 12% recorded once. J is TRBJ2-7 and V is TRBV4-1, with D possibly matching TRBD2 (5 bases). The TCR was taken from an adult who was a healthcare worker with PCR-confirmed SARS-CoV-2 infection or an uninfected control (not recorded which). The sequencing here drew on whole blood, taken at baseline. CDR3 amino acids: CASSQERVGEQYF. Here the CDR3 DNA reads TGCGCCAGCAGCCAAGAGAGGGTAGGCGAGCAGTACTTC.